The clone carrying this TCR beta chain was observed a handful of times. Its antigen remains unidentified. The junction had 8 bases not matched to a gene; V was cut back by 5 bases and J by 5 bases. The CDR3 length is 14 residues. Germline V gene sequence: CDR1 SGHAT, CDR2 FQNNGV. By way of CD45RO/CCR7/CD25/CD127/CD95/CD27, the CD4+ regulatory, stem cell-like memory, central memory and naive cells were sorted. All of the sorted populations showed purity greater than 95%. Expressed TCRB transcripts were sequenced because the entire RNA isolate underwent reverse transcription. Here immunoSEQ multiplex PCR was the method, and the copy in TCRdb shows in-frame clones only, minus some. The sample includes about 170,000 clones, around 7.8% of them seen just once. This entry belongs to a study of beta chain features in type 1 diabetes. Study outcomes and limitations: Shorter TCRB CDR3s, moderately but significantly so, were found in Type 1 diabetes patients in all four CD4+ subsets. When VDJ junctions were examined, type 1 diabetes patients showed fewer insertions and more deletions.

The origin of this receptor is a woman aged 40 to 55 with type 1 diabetes. The chain recombines TRBV11-2 with TRBJ2-7, with 8 positions matching TRBD1. Material for sequencing was central memory CD4+ T cells from blood. The CDR3 DNA is TGTGCCAGCAGCCCGCGGACAGGGTCCAACGAGCAGTACTTC. Its translation is CASSPRTGSNEQYF. Drawing the rest from reference TRBV11-2 and TRBJ2-7, the complete variable domain is EAGVAQSPRYKIIEKRQSVAFWCNPISGHATLYWYQQILGQGPKLLIQFQNNGVVDDSQLPKDRFSAERLKGVDSTLKIQPAKLEDSAVYLCASSPRTGSNEQYFGPGTRLTVT.